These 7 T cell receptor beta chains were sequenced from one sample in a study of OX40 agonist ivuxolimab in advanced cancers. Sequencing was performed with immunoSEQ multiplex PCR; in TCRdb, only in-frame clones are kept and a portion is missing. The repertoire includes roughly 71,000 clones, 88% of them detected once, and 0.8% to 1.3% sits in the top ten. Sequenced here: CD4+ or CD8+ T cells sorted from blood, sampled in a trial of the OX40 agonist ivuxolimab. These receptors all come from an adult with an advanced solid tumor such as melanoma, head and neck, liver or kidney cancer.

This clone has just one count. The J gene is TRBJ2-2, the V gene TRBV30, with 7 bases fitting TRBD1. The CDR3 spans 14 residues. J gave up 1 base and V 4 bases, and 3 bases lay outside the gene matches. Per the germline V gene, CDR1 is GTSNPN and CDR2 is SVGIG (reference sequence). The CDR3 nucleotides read TGTGCCTGGAAGACAGGGATGAACACCGGGGAGCTGTTTTTT. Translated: CAWKTGMNTGELFF.

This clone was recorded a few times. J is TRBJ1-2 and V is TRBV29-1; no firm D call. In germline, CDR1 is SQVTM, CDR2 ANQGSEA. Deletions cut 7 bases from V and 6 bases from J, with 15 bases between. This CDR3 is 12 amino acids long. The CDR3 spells CSAGVGRNGYTF. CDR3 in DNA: TGCAGCGCTGGAGTAGGCAGGAATGGCTACACCTTC.

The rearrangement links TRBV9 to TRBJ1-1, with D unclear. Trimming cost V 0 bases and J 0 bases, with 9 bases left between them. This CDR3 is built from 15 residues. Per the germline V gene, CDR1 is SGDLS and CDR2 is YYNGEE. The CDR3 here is CASSVGPEVNTEAFF. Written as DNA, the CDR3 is TGTGCCAGCAGCGTAGGTCCGGAAGTGAACACTGAAGCTTTCTTT.

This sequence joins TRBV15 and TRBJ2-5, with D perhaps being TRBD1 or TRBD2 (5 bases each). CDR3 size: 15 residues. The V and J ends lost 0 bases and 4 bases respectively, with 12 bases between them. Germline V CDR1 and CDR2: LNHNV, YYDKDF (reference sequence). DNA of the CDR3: TGTGCCACCAGCAGAGATCCGGCAGGGAGAGAGACCCAGTACTTC. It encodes CATSRDPAGRETQYF.

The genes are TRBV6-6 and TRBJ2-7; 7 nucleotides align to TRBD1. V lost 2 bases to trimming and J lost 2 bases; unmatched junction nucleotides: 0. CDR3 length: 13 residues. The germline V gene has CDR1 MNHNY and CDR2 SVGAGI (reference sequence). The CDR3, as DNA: TGTGCCAGCAGTTACAGGGGGCCCTACGAGCAGTACTTC. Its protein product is CASSYRGPYEQYF.

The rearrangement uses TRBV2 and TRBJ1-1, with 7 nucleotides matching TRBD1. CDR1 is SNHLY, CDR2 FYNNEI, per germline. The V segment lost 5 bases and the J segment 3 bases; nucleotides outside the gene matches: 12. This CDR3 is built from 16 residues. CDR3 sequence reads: CASSTRDSLGDTEAFF. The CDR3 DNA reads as TGTGCCAGCAGTACCCGGGACAGCCTAGGGGACACTGAAGCTTTCTTT.

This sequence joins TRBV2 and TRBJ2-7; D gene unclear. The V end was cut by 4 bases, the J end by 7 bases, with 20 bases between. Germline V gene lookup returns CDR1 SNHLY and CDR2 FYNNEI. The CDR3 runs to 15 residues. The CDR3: CASSVSRASSGEQYF. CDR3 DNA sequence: TGTGCCAGCAGTGTTTCAAGGGCCTCCTCTGGGGAGCAGTACTTC.